This T cell receptor beta chain was captured by sequencing in a study of radiotherapy plus CTLA-4 blockade in lung cancer. Study in general: Among all patients, about 19% showed objective responses, while more than 25% had disease control. Whole-study results and caveats: Early shifts in blood T cell clones, with interferon-beta, reportedly predicted response best. Clones derived from tumor TCRs expanded in blood after radiotherapy plus ipilimumab.

Chemo-refractory metastatic non-small-cell lung cancer patients underwent focal radiation alongside CTLA-4 blockade with ipilimumab. Measured with immunoSEQ multiplex PCR; TCRdb has only the in-frame clones, and not every one. The profile shows tens of thousands of clones, approximately 84% of them singletons. CDR1 SGHRS and CDR2 YFSETQ come from the germline V gene. The length of the CDR3 is 14 residues. The V and J ends lost 3 bases and 8 bases, in that order; junction bases with no gene match: 9. Concerning this clone: What it binds is not known.

The specimen comprised peripheral blood, sampled from a patient treated with radiotherapy plus ipilimumab. This chain joins TRBV5-1 and TRBJ2-3, with 7 bases matching TRBD2. This TCR was recovered from a human donor with non-small cell lung cancer who had stable disease on radiotherapy plus ipilimumab. This chain's CDR3 is CASSSGTTSSTQYF. The CDR3, as DNA: TGCGCCAGCAGCTCCGGGACTACTAGCAGTACGCAGTATTTT.